Sequencing of this T cell receptor beta chain was carried out in a study of monozygotic twins with inflammatory bowel disease. A remark on this clonotype: Its cognate antigen is unknown.

Each donor gave 2.5 to 3 ml of peripheral blood. TCRdb re-analyzed the 5' RACE reads; it lists each CDR3 protein once, without DNA. This table holds about 300,000 distinct CDR3 sequences. Study-level results: What may have added variability to patient repertoires is that immunosuppressive treatments differed. A distinction between different T cell subtypes was not possible.

Sequenced material: blood. The sequence was obtained from a human donor with ulcerative colitis or Crohn's disease, or a healthy co-twin of an affected twin (not recorded which).

CDR3 residues: CASSQDPPQSRGTDTQYF. This chain joins TRBV4-3 and TRBJ2-3; the TCRdb D gene call, TRBD2, has no DNA to confirm it. The CDR3 is 18 amino acids. Germline CDR1 is LGHNA and CDR2 is YSLEER.